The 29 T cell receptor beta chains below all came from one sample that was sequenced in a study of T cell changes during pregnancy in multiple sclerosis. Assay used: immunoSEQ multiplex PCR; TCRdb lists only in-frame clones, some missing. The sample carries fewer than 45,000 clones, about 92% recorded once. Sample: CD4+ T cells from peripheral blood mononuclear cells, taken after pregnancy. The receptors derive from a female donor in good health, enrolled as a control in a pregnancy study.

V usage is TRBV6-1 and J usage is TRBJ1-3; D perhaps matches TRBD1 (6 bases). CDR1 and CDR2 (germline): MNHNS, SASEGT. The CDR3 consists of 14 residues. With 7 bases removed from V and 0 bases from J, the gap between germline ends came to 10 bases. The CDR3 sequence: CASNLDSSGNTIYF. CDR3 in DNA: TGTGCCAGCAATTTGGACAGCTCTGGAAACACCATATATTTT.

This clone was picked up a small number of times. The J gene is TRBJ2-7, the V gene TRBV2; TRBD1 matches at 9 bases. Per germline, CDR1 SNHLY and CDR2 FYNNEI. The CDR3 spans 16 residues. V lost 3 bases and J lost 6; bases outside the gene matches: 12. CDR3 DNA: TGTGCCAGCAGTGACCCGGTACAGGGGGCCGGAGGCGAGCAGTACTTC. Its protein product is CASSDPVQGAGGEQYF.

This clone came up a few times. The CDR3 loop is CASSGSGLMYEQYF. The CDR3, as DNA: TGTGCCAGCAGTGGTAGCGGGCTAATGTACGAGCAGTACTTC. The rearrangement links TRBV28 to TRBJ2-7; 7 bases are shared with TRBD2. Germline values: CDR1 MDHEN, CDR2 SYDVKM. CDR3 length: 14 amino acids. The V segment lost 5 bases and the J segment 4 bases; nucleotides outside the gene matches: 8.

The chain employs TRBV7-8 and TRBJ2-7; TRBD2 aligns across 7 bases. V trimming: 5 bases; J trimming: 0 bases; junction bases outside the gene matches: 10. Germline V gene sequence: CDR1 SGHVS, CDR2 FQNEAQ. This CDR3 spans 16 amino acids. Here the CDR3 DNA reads TGTGCCAGCAGCGAGATTAATCTAGCGGCCTCCTACGAGCAGTACTTC. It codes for CASSEINLAASYEQYF.

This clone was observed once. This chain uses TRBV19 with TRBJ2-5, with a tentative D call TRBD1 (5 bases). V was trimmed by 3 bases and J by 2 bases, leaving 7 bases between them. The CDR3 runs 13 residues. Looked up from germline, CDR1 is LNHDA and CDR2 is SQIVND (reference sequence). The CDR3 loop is CASSISGQETQYF. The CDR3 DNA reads TGTGCCAGTAGTATTTCAGGGCAAGAGACCCAGTACTTC.

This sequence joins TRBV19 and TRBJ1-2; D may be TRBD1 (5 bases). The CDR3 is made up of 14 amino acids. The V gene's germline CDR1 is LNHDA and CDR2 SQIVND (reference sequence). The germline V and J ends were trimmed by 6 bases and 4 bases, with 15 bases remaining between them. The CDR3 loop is CASSPGTGVYGYTF. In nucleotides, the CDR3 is TGTGCCAGTAGCCCCGGGACTGGGGTCTATGGCTACACCTTC. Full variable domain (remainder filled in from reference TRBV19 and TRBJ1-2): DGGITQSPKYLFRKEGQNVTLSCEQNLNHDAMYWYRQDPGQGLRLIYYSQIVNDFQKGDIAEGYSVSREKKESFPLTVTSAQKNPTAFYLCASSPGTGVYGYTFGSGTRLTVV.

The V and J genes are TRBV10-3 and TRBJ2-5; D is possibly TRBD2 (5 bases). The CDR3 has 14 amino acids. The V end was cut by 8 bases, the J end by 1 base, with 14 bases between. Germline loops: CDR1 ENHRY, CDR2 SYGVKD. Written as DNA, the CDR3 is TGTGCCATCGGGCGCAGCGGCCTCCAAGAGACCCAGTACTTC. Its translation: CAIGRSGLQETQYF.

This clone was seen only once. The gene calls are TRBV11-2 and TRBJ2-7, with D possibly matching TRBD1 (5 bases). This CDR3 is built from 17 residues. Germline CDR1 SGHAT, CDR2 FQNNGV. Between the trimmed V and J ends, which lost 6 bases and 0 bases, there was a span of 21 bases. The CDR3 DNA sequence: TGTGCCAGCAGGAGAGTCGACAGTCCGTTAAGCTCCTACGAGCAGTACTTC. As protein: CASRRVDSPLSSYEQYF.

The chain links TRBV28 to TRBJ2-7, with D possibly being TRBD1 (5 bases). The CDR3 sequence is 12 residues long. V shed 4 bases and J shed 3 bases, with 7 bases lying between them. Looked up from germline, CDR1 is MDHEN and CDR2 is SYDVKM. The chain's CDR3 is CASSSDSYEQYF. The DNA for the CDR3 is TGTGCCAGCAGTTCTGACAGCTACGAGCAGTACTTC.

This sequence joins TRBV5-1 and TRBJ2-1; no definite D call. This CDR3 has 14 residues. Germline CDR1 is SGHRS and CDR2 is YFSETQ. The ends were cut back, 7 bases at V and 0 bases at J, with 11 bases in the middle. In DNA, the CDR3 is TGCGCCAGCTCTAGGCAATACTCCTACAATGAGCAGTTCTTC. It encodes CASSRQYSYNEQFF.

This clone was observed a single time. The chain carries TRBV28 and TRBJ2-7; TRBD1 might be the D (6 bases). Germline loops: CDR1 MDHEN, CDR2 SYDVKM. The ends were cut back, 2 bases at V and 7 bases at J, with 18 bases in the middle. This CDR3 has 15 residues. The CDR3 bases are TGTGCCAGCAGTTTAACAGGGCTCGGGCAAAGAGAGCAGTACTTC. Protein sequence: CASSLTGLGQREQYF.

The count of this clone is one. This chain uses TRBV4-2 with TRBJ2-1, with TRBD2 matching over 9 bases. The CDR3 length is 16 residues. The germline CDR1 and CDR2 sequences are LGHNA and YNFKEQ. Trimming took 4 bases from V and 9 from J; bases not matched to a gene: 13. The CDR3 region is CASSPDPGLAYREQFF. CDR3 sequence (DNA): TGTGCCAGCAGCCCCGACCCAGGACTAGCGTATCGTGAGCAGTTCTTC.

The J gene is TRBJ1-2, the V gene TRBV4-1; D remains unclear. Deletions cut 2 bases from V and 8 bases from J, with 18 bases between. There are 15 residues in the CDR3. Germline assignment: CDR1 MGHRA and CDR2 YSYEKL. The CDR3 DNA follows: TGCGCCAGCAGCCAAAACCGACAAGAGGGTTACGGCTACACCTTC. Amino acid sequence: CASSQNRQEGYGYTF.

CDR3 DNA sequence: TGTGCCAGCTCTGTGCGGGGGGGCTGGGCAGATACGCAGTATTTT. Protein product: CASSVRGGWADTQYF. This chain joins TRBV13 and TRBJ2-3; 9 bases align to TRBD2. The CDR3 has 15 amino acids. Unmatched junction bases numbered 10, after V lost 8 bases and J lost 4 bases. CDR1 PRHDT and CDR2 FYEKMQ come from the germline V gene (reference sequence).

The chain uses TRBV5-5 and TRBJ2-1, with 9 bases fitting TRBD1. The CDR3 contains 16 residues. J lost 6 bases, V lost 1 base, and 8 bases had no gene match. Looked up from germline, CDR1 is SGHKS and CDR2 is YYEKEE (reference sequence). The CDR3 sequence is CASSLIPGQGFNEQFF. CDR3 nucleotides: TGTGCCAGCAGCTTGATTCCGGGACAGGGATTCAATGAGCAGTTCTTC. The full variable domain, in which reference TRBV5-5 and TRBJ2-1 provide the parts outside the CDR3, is DAGVTQSPTHLIKTRGQQVTLRCSPISGHKSVSWYQQVLGQGPQFIFQYYEKEERGRGNFPDRFSARQFPNYSSELNVNALLLGDSALYLCASSLIPGQGFNEQFFGPGTRLTVL.

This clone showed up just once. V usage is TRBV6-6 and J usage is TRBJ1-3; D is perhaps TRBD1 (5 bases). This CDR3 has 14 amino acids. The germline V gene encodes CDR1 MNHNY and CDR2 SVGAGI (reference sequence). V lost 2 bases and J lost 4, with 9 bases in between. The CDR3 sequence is CASSYRGGGNTIYF. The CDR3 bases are TGTGCCAGCAGTTACCGGGGGGGAGGAAACACCATATATTTT.

CDR3 region: CASSGSYAGYTF. For the CDR3, the DNA is TGTGCCAGCAGTGGTAGTTACGCTGGCTACACCTTC. The genes are TRBV6-1 and TRBJ1-2; D is unresolved. Germline CDR1 reads MNHNS; CDR2 reads SASEGT. The CDR3 covers 12 residues. V was shortened by 4 bases and J by 7 bases, with 10 bases between the two germline ends.

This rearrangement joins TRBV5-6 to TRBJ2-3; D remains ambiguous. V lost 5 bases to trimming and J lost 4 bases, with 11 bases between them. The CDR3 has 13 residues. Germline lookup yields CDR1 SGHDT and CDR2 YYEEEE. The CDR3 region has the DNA TGTGCCAGCAGACTACCCTCGGCAGATACGCAGTATTTT. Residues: CASRLPSADTQYF.

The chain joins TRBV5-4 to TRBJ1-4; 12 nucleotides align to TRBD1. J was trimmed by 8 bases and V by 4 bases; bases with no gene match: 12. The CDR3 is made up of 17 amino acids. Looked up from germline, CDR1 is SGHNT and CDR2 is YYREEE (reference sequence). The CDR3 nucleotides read TGTGCCAGCAGCGGAACCGGGACAGGGGGCGCAGGGGAAAAACTGTTTTTT. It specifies CASSGTGTGGAGEKLFF.

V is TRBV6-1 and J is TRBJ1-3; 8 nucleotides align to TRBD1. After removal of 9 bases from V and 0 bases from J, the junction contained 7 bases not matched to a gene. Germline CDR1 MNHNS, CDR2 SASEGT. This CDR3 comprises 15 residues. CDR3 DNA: TGTGCCAGTCCCGGGACAGGCCTCTCTGGAAACACCATATATTTT. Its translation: CASPGTGLSGNTIYF.

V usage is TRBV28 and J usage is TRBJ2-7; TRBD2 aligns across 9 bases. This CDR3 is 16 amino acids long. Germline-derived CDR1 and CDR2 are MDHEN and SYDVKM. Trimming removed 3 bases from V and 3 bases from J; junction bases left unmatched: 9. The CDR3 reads CASSFHMGLAHYEQYF. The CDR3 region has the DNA TGTGCCAGCAGTTTCCACATGGGACTAGCCCACTACGAGCAGTACTTC.

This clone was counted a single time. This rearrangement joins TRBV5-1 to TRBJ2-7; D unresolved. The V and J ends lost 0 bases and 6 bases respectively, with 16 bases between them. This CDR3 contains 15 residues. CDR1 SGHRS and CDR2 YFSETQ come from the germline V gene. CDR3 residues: CASSLVSSQPAEQYF. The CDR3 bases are TGCGCCAGCAGCTTGGTTAGCAGCCAGCCGGCCGAGCAGTACTTC. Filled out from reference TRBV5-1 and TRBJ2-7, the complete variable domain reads KAGVTQTPRYLIKTRGQQVTLSCSPISGHRSVSWYQQTPGQGLQFLFEYFSETQRNKGNFPGRFSGRQFSNSRSEMNVSTLELGDSALYLCASSLVSSQPAEQYFGPGTRLTVT.

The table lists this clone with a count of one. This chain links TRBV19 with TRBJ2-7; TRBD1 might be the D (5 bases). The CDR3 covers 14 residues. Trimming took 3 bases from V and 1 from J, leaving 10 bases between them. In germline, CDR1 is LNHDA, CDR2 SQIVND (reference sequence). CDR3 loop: CASSIRQGSYEQYF. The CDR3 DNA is TGTGCCAGTAGTATCCGGCAGGGTTCCTACGAGCAGTACTTC.

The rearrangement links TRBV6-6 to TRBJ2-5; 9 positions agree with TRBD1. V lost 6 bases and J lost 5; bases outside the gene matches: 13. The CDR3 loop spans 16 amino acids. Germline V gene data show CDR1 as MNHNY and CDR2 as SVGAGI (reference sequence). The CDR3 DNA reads TGTGCCAGCAGCCGTGGGACAGGGCGCAGTCGGGAGACCCAGTACTTC. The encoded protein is CASSRGTGRSRETQYF.

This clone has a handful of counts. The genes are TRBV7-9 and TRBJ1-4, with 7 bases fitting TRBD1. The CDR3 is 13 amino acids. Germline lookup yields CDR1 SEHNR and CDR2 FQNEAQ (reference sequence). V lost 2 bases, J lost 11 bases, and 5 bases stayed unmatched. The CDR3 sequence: CASSLQGVRKLFF. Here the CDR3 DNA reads TGTGCCAGCAGCTTACAGGGGGTGCGGAAACTGTTTTTT. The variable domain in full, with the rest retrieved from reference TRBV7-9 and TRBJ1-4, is DTGVSQNPRHKITKRGQNVTFRCDPISEHNRLYWYRQTLGQGPEFLTYFQNEAQLEKSRLLSDRFSAERPKGSFSTLEIQRTEQGDSAMYLCASSLQGVRKLFFGSGTQLSVL.

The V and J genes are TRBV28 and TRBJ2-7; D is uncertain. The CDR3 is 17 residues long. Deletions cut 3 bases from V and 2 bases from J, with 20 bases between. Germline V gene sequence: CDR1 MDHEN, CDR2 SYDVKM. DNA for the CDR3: TGTGCCAGCAGTTTTGTTCGGTTTGCGACTCCCACCTACGAGCAGTACTTC. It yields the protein CASSFVRFATPTYEQYF.

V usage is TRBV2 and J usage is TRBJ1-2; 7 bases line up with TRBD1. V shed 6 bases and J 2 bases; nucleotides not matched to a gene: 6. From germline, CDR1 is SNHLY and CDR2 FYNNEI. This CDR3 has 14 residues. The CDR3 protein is CASRRDSMNYGYTF. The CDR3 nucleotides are TGTGCCAGCAGGAGGGACAGTATGAACTATGGCTACACCTTC.

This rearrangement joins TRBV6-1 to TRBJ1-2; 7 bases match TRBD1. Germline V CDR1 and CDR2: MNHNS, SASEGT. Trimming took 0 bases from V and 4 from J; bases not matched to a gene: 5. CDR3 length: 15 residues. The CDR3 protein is CASSEAYRGVYGYTF. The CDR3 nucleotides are TGTGCCAGCAGTGAAGCTTACAGGGGAGTCTATGGCTACACCTTC.

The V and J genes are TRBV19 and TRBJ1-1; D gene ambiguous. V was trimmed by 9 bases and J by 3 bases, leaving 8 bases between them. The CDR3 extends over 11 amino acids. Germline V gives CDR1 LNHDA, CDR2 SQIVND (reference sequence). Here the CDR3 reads CASWRDTEAFF. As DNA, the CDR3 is TGTGCCAGCTGGAGGGACACTGAAGCTTTCTTT.